Each of the 13 T cell receptor beta chains below was sequenced from the same sample in a study of radiotherapy plus CTLA-4 blockade in lung cancer. Here immunoSEQ multiplex PCR was the method, and the copy in TCRdb shows in-frame clones only, minus some. The sample includes over 80,000 clones, approximately 83% seen only once; the top ten take 0.65% to 0.9%. Source: peripheral blood, taken from a patient treated with radiotherapy plus ipilimumab. These receptors were obtained from a human donor with non-small cell lung cancer who had stable disease on radiotherapy plus ipilimumab.

This chain links TRBV10-2 with TRBJ2-7; weak D call: TRBD1 (5 bases). In germline, CDR1 is WSHSY, CDR2 SAAADI. The CDR3 extends over 11 amino acids. Trimming removed 7 bases from V and 4 bases from J, with 8 bases in between. This chain's CDR3 is CASMDKYEQYF. CDR3 bases: TGCGCCAGCATGGACAAATACGAGCAGTACTTC.

The rearrangement links TRBV4-1 to TRBJ2-5, with 10 bases identical to TRBD2. After removal of 0 bases from V and 4 bases from J, the junction contained 8 bases not matched to a gene. The germline V gene encodes CDR1 MGHRA and CDR2 YSYEKL. This CDR3 region has 17 residues. Here the CDR3 DNA reads TGCGCCAGCAGCCAAGAGGGCGAGCGGGGGGGTGTAGAGACCCAGTACTTC. Protein sequence: CASSQEGERGGVETQYF.

This clone was detected a few times. This CDR3 reads CASSWNGAPGELFF. The DNA of the CDR3 is TGTGCCAGCAGCTGGAACGGGGCACCCGGGGAGCTGTTTTTT. V is TRBV7-9 and J is TRBJ2-2, with D perhaps TRBD1 or TRBD2 (5 bases each). Germline V lookup: CDR1 SEHNR, CDR2 FQNEAQ (reference sequence). The V gene lost 4 bases and the J gene lost 6 bases, with 12 bases spanning the gap. This CDR3 contains 14 residues.

This clone was counted between two and nine times. The chain couples TRBV30 to TRBJ1-2, with D unclear. V dropped 4 bases and J dropped 2 bases, with 17 bases sitting between them. Germline V lookup: CDR1 GTSNPN, CDR2 SVGIG (reference sequence). The CDR3 totals 15 residues. CDR3 DNA sequence: TGTGCCTGGAATTTTGGGGATTCGGGAAACTATGGCTACACCTTC. Protein sequence: CAWNFGDSGNYGYTF.

The chain carries TRBV5-1 and TRBJ2-1, with 11 bases matching TRBD2. With V trimmed by 4 bases and J by 4 bases, 7 bases remained unmatched. Germline values: CDR1 SGHRS, CDR2 YFSETQ. The CDR3 is made up of 16 amino acids. CDR3: CASSPPRTSGYNEQFF. The CDR3 bases are TGCGCCAGCAGCCCACCTCGGACTAGCGGGTACAATGAGCAGTTCTTC. Filled out from reference TRBV5-1 and TRBJ2-1, the complete variable domain reads KAGVTQTPRYLIKTRGQQVTLSCSPISGHRSVSWYQQTPGQGLQFLFEYFSETQRNKGNFPGRFSGRQFSNSRSEMNVSTLELGDSALYLCASSPPRTSGYNEQFFGPGTRLTVL.

The V call is TRBV2, the J call TRBJ2-2, with unresolved D. The ends were cut back, 6 bases at V and 5 bases at J, with 7 bases in the middle. This CDR3 has 12 amino acids. CDR1 and CDR2 from the germline V gene are SNHLY and FYNNEI. CDR3: CASRLSTGELFF. The CDR3 nucleotides are TGTGCCAGCAGACTTAGTACCGGGGAGCTGTTTTTT.

J is TRBJ1-1 and V is TRBV10-3; 7 nucleotides align to TRBD1. V shed 3 bases and J 10 bases; nucleotides not matched to a gene: 8. CDR1 is ENHRY, CDR2 SYGVKD, per germline. The CDR3 is 13 residues long. The CDR3 sequence is CAISEEVRGGAFF. Here the CDR3 DNA reads TGTGCCATCAGTGAAGAAGTCAGGGGGGGAGCTTTCTTT.

The sample holds one count of this clone. The junction departs from germline at one end; a sequencing error may be responsible. The chain couples TRBV18 to TRBJ2-2; D not resolved. The CDR3 runs to 17 residues. Germline lookup yields CDR1 KGHSH and CDR2 LQKENI. CDR3 nucleotide sequence: TGTGCCAGCCCACCACGATTAGGGAAGGCGAACACCGGGGAGCTGTTTTTT. As protein: CASPPRLGKANTGELFF.

This rearrangement joins TRBV6-5 to TRBJ2-1; tentative D call: TRBD2 (6 bases). V dropped 9 bases and J dropped 0 bases, with 12 bases sitting between them. CDR3 size: 14 residues. From germline, CDR1 is MNHEY and CDR2 SVGAGI. Written as DNA, the CDR3 is TGTGCCAGTCGGAGGAGGGACTCCTACAATGAGCAGTTCTTC. This encodes CASRRRDSYNEQFF.

The chain joins TRBV7-3 to TRBJ2-7; D may be TRBD2 (6 bases). Germline CDR1 SGHTA, CDR2 FQGTGA. V lost 4 bases, J lost 1 base, and 11 bases lay in between. This CDR3 contains 14 residues. The CDR3 DNA follows: TGTGCCAGCAGCTCCTTGGAGGGGTCCTACGAGCAGTACTTC. Its translation: CASSSLEGSYEQYF.

This sequence joins TRBV7-9 and TRBJ1-6; TRBD1 is a possible D gene (5 bases). V was clipped by 5 bases and J by 9 bases, with 17 bases between them. In germline, CDR1 is SEHNR, CDR2 FQNEAQ (reference sequence). The CDR3 is 15 residues long. The CDR3 spells CASSPGGRASSPLHF. For the CDR3, the DNA is TGTGCCAGCAGCCCCGGGGGTAGGGCAAGTTCACCCCTCCACTTT.

The rearrangement joins TRBV11-2 to TRBJ2-2; TRBD2 matches at 8 bases. The J segment lost 8 bases and the V segment lost 3 bases, leaving 11 bases of the junction unmatched. This CDR3 has 16 residues. The V gene's germline CDR1 is SGHAT and CDR2 FQNNGV. The CDR3 region has the DNA TGTGCCAGCAGCTTCTCAGCCGGGGGGGCATCTGGGGAGCTGTTTTTT. It is translated as CASSFSAGGASGELFF.

This chain connects TRBV30 to TRBJ2-1; maybe TRBD2 (5 bases). The CDR3 has 10 amino acids. Germline loops: CDR1 GTSNPN, CDR2 SVGIG (reference sequence). The CDR3 DNA sequence: TGTGCTCTAGGGAGCCCAGGGCAGTTCTTC. Its protein product is CALGSPGQFF.